The 9 T cell receptor beta chains below were found in one sample sequenced in a study of cytomegalovirus exposure and HLA in healthy donors. The PCR made use of 60 Vbeta and 13 Jbeta primers. The method was immunoSEQ multiplex PCR; TCRdb's version includes in-frame clones alone and lacks a portion of them. The repertoire has roughly 250,000 clones, about four fifths of them found once; the top ten carry roughly 0.31%. Sequencing was performed on PBMCs. These receptors originate from a girl between 2 and 10 years old in good health and CMV-seronegative.

V and J are TRBV30 and TRBJ2-7, with D unclear. CDR3 length: 13 residues. With 4 bases removed from V and 5 bases from J, the gap between germline ends came to 15 bases. Germline values: CDR1 GTSNPN, CDR2 SVGIG (reference sequence). Here the CDR3 reads CAWMHGFMDEQYF. The CDR3 DNA is TGTGCCTGGATGCACGGTTTTATGGACGAGCAGTACTTC.

The chain is built from TRBV6-1 and TRBJ1-1, with D possibly being TRBD1 (5 bases). V was cut by 7 bases and J by 4 bases, with 16 bases left in between. Germline lookup yields CDR1 MNHNS and CDR2 SASEGT. This CDR3 is 14 amino acids long. The CDR3 nucleotides are TGTGCCAGCAATCGTAAGCCGGGGGGCACTGAAGCTTTCTTT. Translating gives CASNRKPGGTEAFF.

The rearrangement uses TRBV21-1 and TRBJ1-4. TRBV21-1 represents a pseudogene. This CDR3 spans 17 amino acids. CDR3: CASSKALRRGGNEKLFF. As DNA, the CDR3 is TGTGCCAGCAGCAAAGCGCTGAGGAGGGGGGGAAATGAAAAACTGTTTTTT.

The chain carries TRBV25-1 and TRBJ2-3, with D uncertain. CDR3 length equals 14 residues. From germline, CDR1 is MGHDK and CDR2 SYGVNS. V gave up 3 bases and J gave up 3 bases, with 10 bases separating them. The CDR3 region is CASSDYGATDTQYF. The DNA for the CDR3 is TGTGCCAGCAGTGACTACGGTGCGACAGATACGCAGTATTTT.

The CDR3, as DNA: TGTGCCAGCAGCTTAGTTTTTAGCTACACTGAAGCTTTCTTT. This gives the protein CASSLVFSYTEAFF. The chain recombines TRBV7-9 with TRBJ1-1; no definite D call. Germline values: CDR1 SEHNR, CDR2 FQNEAQ (reference sequence). V lost 1 base to trimming and J lost 3 bases, with 9 bases between them. This CDR3 region has 14 residues. The whole variable domain, filled in from reference TRBV7-9 and TRBJ1-1, reads DTGVSQNPRHKITKRGQNVTFRCDPISEHNRLYWYRQTLGQGPEFLTYFQNEAQLEKSRLLSDRFSAERPKGSFSTLEIQRTEQGDSAMYLCASSLVFSYTEAFFGQGTRLTVV.

The chain carries TRBV5-5 and TRBJ2-5, with unresolved D. V was clipped by 6 bases and J by 5 bases, with 20 bases between them. Germline loops: CDR1 SGHKS, CDR2 YYEKEE (reference sequence). The CDR3 runs to 15 residues. The CDR3 loop reads CASTKESNSPETQYF. For the CDR3, the DNA is TGTGCCAGCACCAAAGAGTCTAACTCCCCCGAGACCCAGTACTTC.

The chain employs TRBV19 and TRBJ2-1; D is possibly TRBD2 (6 bases). Trimming removed 3 bases at V and 5 bases at J, with 11 bases between. The CDR3 is made up of 14 amino acids. CDR1 LNHDA and CDR2 SQIVND come from the germline V gene (reference sequence). CDR3 DNA: TGTGCCAGTAGTATTCGGCGGGACGACAATGAGCAGTTCTTC. It encodes CASSIRRDDNEQFF.

This chain uses TRBV5-4 with TRBJ2-7; no reliable D call. V lost 2 bases, J lost 0 bases, and 6 bases lay in between. Per germline, CDR1 SGHNT and CDR2 YYREEE (reference sequence). The CDR3 is 13 residues long. The CDR3 coding sequence is TGTGCCAGCAGCTTTACTGACTCCTACGAGCAGTACTTC. Amino acid sequence: CASSFTDSYEQYF.

A word on this clone: Additional DNA sequences in this sample encode the identical CDR3. The chain is built from TRBV9 and TRBJ1-5; unclear D gene. This CDR3 contains 15 residues. V shed 0 bases and J shed 1 base, with 8 bases lying between them. Germline V CDR1 and CDR2: SGDLS, YYNGEE. The DNA of the CDR3 is TGTGCCAGCAGCGTAGCAGGTGGGAGCAATCAGCCCCAGCATTTT. Amino acids: CASSVAGGSNQPQHF. Using reference TRBV9 and TRBJ1-5 for the parts outside the CDR3, the full variable domain is DSGVTQTPKHLITATGQRVTLRCSPRSGDLSVYWYQQSLDQGLQFLIQYYNGEERAKGNILERFSAQQFPDLHSELNLSSLELGDSALYFCASSVAGGSNQPQHFGDGTRLSIL.